The 31 T cell receptor beta chains in this list originate from one sample, sequenced in a study of beta chain features in type 1 diabetes. Their antigens remain unidentified. General study findings and limits: Shorter TCRB CDR3s, moderately but significantly so, marked every one of the four CD4+ subsets in Type 1 diabetes patients.

The authors reverse transcribed all of the isolated RNA, so sequencing captured expressed TCRB transcripts. TCRdb keeps only in-frame clones here, not all; method: immunoSEQ multiplex PCR. The table lists about 180,000 clones, approximately 7.8% of them singletons. The sequencing input was central memory CD4+ T cells from blood. The receptors originated from a woman in her forties with type 1 diabetes.

Only a few counts were recorded for this clone. The CDR3 is CASSRDSNQPQHF. The CDR3 coding sequence is TGTGCCAGCAGCAGAGATAGCAATCAGCCCCAGCATTTT. This chain links TRBV5-5 with TRBJ1-5, with D hard to call. The CDR3 is made up of 13 amino acids. Germline V gene lookup returns CDR1 SGHKS and CDR2 YYEKEE (reference sequence). The germline V and J ends were trimmed by 4 bases and 0 bases, with 5 bases remaining between them. Together with reference TRBV5-5 and TRBJ1-5, the CDR3 gives the full variable domain: DAGVTQSPTHLIKTRGQQVTLRCSPISGHKSVSWYQQVLGQGPQFIFQYYEKEERGRGNFPDRFSARQFPNYSSELNVNALLLGDSALYLCASSRDSNQPQHFGDGTRLSIL.

The V and J genes are TRBV12-5 and TRBJ2-1, with 8 bases that match TRBD1. Germline-derived CDR1 and CDR2 are LGHNT and FRNRAP. The V gene end was trimmed by 4 bases and the J gene end by 10 bases; junction bases not matched to a gene: 0. The CDR3 is made up of 11 amino acids. The CDR3 bases are TGTGCTAGTGGTTGGGACAGGGAGCAGTTCTTC. Translated: CASGWDREQFF.

The table lists this clone with a few counts. The chain links TRBV7-3 to TRBJ2-1, with 12 positions matching TRBD1. The CDR3 sequence is 16 residues long. V lost 2 bases, J lost 8 bases, and 7 bases stayed unmatched. Per germline, CDR1 SGHTA and CDR2 FQGTGA. The CDR3 loop is CASSLPGTGGKDEQFF. In nucleotides, the CDR3 is TGTGCCAGCAGCTTACCCGGGACAGGGGGCAAGGATGAGCAGTTCTTC.

The rearrangement uses TRBV4-2 and TRBJ1-2; 7 bases match TRBD1. CDR3 length: 14 residues. V trimming: 4 bases; J trimming: 7 bases; junction bases outside the gene matches: 9. The germline V gene encodes CDR1 LGHNA and CDR2 YNFKEQ. In DNA, the CDR3 is TGTGCCAGCAGCCGGGGACAGATCGCCGGTGGCTACACCTTC. Its translation is CASSRGQIAGGYTF.

This clone was observed at least ten times. V gene TRBV23-1 combines with J gene TRBJ1-4; possible D gene TRBD1, 5 bases. TRBV23-1 is placed among ORFs of uncertain function. Trimming cost V 2 bases and J 8 bases, with 12 bases left between them. The CDR3 is 14 amino acids. CDR3 DNA sequence: TGCGCCAGCAGTCAAAAGCGGGGGAAAGAAAAACTGTTTTTT. Translated: CASSQKRGKEKLFF.

In its sample, this clone was seen a few times. The chain uses TRBV18 and TRBJ1-4, with a possible D match to TRBD1 (6 bases). This CDR3 contains 16 residues. Germline CDR1 reads KGHSH; CDR2 reads LQKENI. V was shortened by 3 bases and J by 11 bases, with 22 bases between the two germline ends. The CDR3, as DNA: TGTGCCAGCTCACCCGTTACGTCCGGACAGTTCGGCAAACTGTTTTTT. Translation gives CASSPVTSGQFGKLFF.

This clone has just a few counts. The J gene is TRBJ2-1, the V gene TRBV7-9; 10 nucleotides match TRBD1. Germline lookup yields CDR1 SEHNR and CDR2 FQNEAQ (reference sequence). V trimming: 5 bases; J trimming: 4 bases; junction bases outside the gene matches: 8. This CDR3 has 16 residues. The CDR3 DNA sequence: TGTGCCAGCAGCGACGATTGGACAGGGGGTTACAATGAGCAGTTCTTC. It translates to CASSDDWTGGYNEQFF.

This chain uses TRBV7-2 with TRBJ1-3, with a tentative D call TRBD1 (5 bases). Per the germline V gene, CDR1 is SGHTA and CDR2 is FQGNSA. This CDR3 contains 15 residues. Deletions cut 4 bases from V and 0 bases from J, with 10 bases between. The CDR3 protein is CASSSTDTSGNTIYF. CDR3 DNA: TGTGCCAGCAGCTCAACGGACACCTCTGGAAACACCATATATTTT.

The gene calls are TRBV28 and TRBJ2-1; D not certain. The V end lost 4 bases, the J end lost 9 bases, and 19 bases lay between the germline ends. This CDR3 region has 15 residues. CDR1 is MDHEN, CDR2 SYDVKM, per germline. The CDR3 loop reads CASSYPTPGSGEQFF. The CDR3 DNA reads TGTGCCAGCAGTTACCCAACACCCGGGTCTGGTGAGCAGTTCTTC.

This clone has more than one count but fewer than ten. V and J are TRBV7-9 and TRBJ1-1, with 7 bases aligning to TRBD1. CDR3 length equals 11 residues. Trimming at V came to 5 bases and at J to 10 bases, leaving 4 bases not matched to a gene. The germline gives CDR1 SEHNR, CDR2 FQNEAQ (reference sequence). CDR3 nucleotide sequence: TGTGCCAGCAGCCCAGGGACAGTAGCTTTCTTT. Residues: CASSPGTVAFF.

V gene TRBV5-6 combines with J gene TRBJ2-1; 8 bases map to TRBD2. CDR1 is SGHDT and CDR2 is YYEEEE in the germline V gene. The CDR3 runs to 16 residues. With 6 bases clipped from V and 0 bases from J, the junction kept 8 bases outside the gene matches. The CDR3 loop reads CASTRAGASSYNEQFF. In nucleotides, the CDR3 is TGTGCCAGCACCCGAGCGGGAGCCAGCTCCTACAATGAGCAGTTCTTC.

This clone was counted only a few times. The chain recombines TRBV4-1 with TRBJ2-7; possible D gene TRBD2, 7 bases. Germline V gene data show CDR1 as MGHRA and CDR2 as YSYEKL. V was trimmed by 6 bases and J by 5 bases, leaving 20 bases between them. The CDR3 sequence is 15 residues long. The CDR3 region is CASRRGGLPMDEQYF. DNA for the CDR3: TGCGCCAGCAGGAGGGGGGGGCTTCCAATGGACGAGCAGTACTTC.

This clone was counted at least ten times. The gene calls are TRBV7-9 and TRBJ1-6; a weak D match, TRBD1 (6 bases). Germline values: CDR1 SEHNR, CDR2 FQNEAQ (reference sequence). There are 14 residues in the CDR3. The V and J ends lost 5 bases and 10 bases respectively, with 15 bases between them. The CDR3 sequence: CASSRAGAGSPLHF. For the CDR3, the DNA is TGTGCCAGCAGCCGGGCAGGGGCAGGGTCACCCCTCCACTTT.

This clone was seen more than once but under ten times. J is TRBJ1-2 and V is TRBV4-3, with D perhaps matching TRBD1 (6 bases). V was shortened by 0 bases and J by 8 bases, with 16 bases between the two germline ends. The CDR3 is 15 amino acids. Germline CDR1 is LGHNA and CDR2 is YSLEER. This chain's CDR3 is CASSQDFTGTKGYTF. CDR3 DNA: TGCGCCAGCAGCCAAGATTTTACAGGGACCAAGGGCTACACCTTC.

This clone has ten or more counts. This rearrangement joins TRBV4-2 to TRBJ1-5, with unresolved D. The V end lost 2 bases, the J end lost 5 bases, and 7 bases lay between the germline ends. The CDR3 totals 13 residues. The germline CDR1 and CDR2 sequences are LGHNA and YNFKEQ. The CDR3 DNA is TGTGCCAGCAGCCAACGGTCGGATCAGCCCCAGCATTTT. Amino acids: CASSQRSDQPQHF.

The V call is TRBV5-6, the J call TRBJ2-7; 8 nucleotides line up with TRBD2. Germline CDR1 SGHDT, CDR2 YYEEEE. V shed 0 bases, J shed 3 bases, and the junction held 5 bases outside the gene matches. The CDR3 length is 15 residues. CDR3 in DNA: TGTGCCAGCAGCTTGGGCCCGGGAGGGGACTACGAGCAGTACTTC. Translating it yields CASSLGPGGDYEQYF.

V usage is TRBV5-6 and J usage is TRBJ2-1; perhaps TRBD1 as D (5 bases). In germline, CDR1 is SGHDT, CDR2 YYEEEE. V lost 0 bases and J lost 0, with 10 bases in between. The CDR3 length is 16 residues. The DNA of the CDR3 is TGTGCCAGCAGCTTGGGGCTAGGGGACTCCTACAATGAGCAGTTCTTC. Translated, it gives CASSLGLGDSYNEQFF.

The V and J genes are TRBV5-4 and TRBJ2-3; TRBD1 matches 8 bases. V lost 2 bases and J lost 1; bases outside the gene matches: 3. The germline V gene encodes CDR1 SGHNT and CDR2 YYREEE (reference sequence). The CDR3 consists of 15 residues. CDR3: CASSLPTGGTDTQYF. As DNA, the CDR3 is TGTGCCAGCAGCTTACCGACAGGGGGCACAGATACGCAGTATTTT.

The chain links TRBV29-1 to TRBJ1-5; weak D call: TRBD1 (6 bases). The ends were cut back, 7 bases at V and 7 bases at J, with 14 bases in the middle. The CDR3 spans 12 residues. CDR1 is SQVTM, CDR2 ANQGSEA, per germline. The CDR3 DNA reads as TGCAGCGCCCGGGACACCGGACAGCCCCAGCATTTT. It encodes CSARDTGQPQHF.

This clone was counted a few times. V gene TRBV6-4 combines with J gene TRBJ2-1; 12 bases line up with TRBD2. Losses at the gene ends were 4 bases for V and 6 bases for J; bases not matched to a gene: 7. This CDR3 is 16 amino acids long. Germline CDR1 and CDR2: MRHNA and SNTAGT. The CDR3 DNA reads as TGTGCCAGCAGTGCCACTCTAGCGGGGGGGTTCAATGAGCAGTTCTTC. It specifies CASSATLAGGFNEQFF.

V is TRBV5-4 and J is TRBJ2-7; TRBD1 agrees at 7 bases. This CDR3 spans 16 amino acids. V lost 3 bases and J lost 2; bases outside the gene matches: 11. Per germline, CDR1 SGHNT and CDR2 YYREEE (reference sequence). This chain's CDR3 is CASSSMIDRVTYEQYF. DNA for the CDR3: TGTGCCAGCAGCTCGATGATAGACAGGGTTACCTACGAGCAGTACTTC.

This clone has a handful of counts. The rearrangement joins TRBV7-6 to TRBJ2-7, with 12 positions matching TRBD2. With V trimmed by 5 bases and J by 4 bases, 6 bases remained unmatched. Germline CDR1 is SGHVS and CDR2 is FNYEAQ. This CDR3 is 15 amino acids long. The CDR3 sequence: CASSLRTSGNYEQYF. DNA for the CDR3: TGTGCCAGCAGCCTACGGACTAGCGGGAATTACGAGCAGTACTTC.

The table lists this clone with a few counts. The V and J genes are TRBV19 and TRBJ2-3, with 7 bases that match TRBD2. This CDR3 contains 13 residues. The junction had 3 bases not matched to a gene; V was cut back by 3 bases and J by 6 bases. Germline values: CDR1 LNHDA, CDR2 SQIVND (reference sequence). The CDR3 nucleotides are TGTGCCAGTAGTATTCGGGGGGTCGATACGCAGTATTTT. It translates to CASSIRGVDTQYF.

The V gene is TRBV7-3, the J gene TRBJ2-3, with D maybe TRBD1 (6 bases). Trimming took off 4 bases at V and 7 bases at J, with 9 bases between the two ends. The germline gives CDR1 SGHTA, CDR2 FQGTGA. This CDR3 contains 12 residues. CDR3 DNA: TGTGCCAGCAGCTCACAGGGACATACGCAGTATTTT. It specifies CASSSQGHTQYF.

There are a few counts of this clone. The V gene is TRBV9, the J gene TRBJ1-1, with 11 bases that match TRBD1. The germline V gene encodes CDR1 SGDLS and CDR2 YYNGEE. The CDR3 covers 15 residues. The V and J ends lost 4 bases and 3 bases, in that order; junction bases with no gene match: 5. This CDR3 reads CASSTGQGAHTEAFF. CDR3 bases: TGTGCCAGCAGCACCGGACAGGGGGCGCACACTGAAGCTTTCTTT.

This clone was seen a handful of times. The chain is built from TRBV29-1 and TRBJ1-2; D uncertain. The V gene lost 1 base and the J gene lost 1 base, with 7 bases spanning the gap. CDR3 length: 13 amino acids. The germline gives CDR1 SQVTM, CDR2 ANQGSEA. In DNA form, the CDR3 reads TGCAGCGTTGAAGCCCAGATTAACTATGGCTACACCTTC. Its translation is CSVEAQINYGYTF.

The rearrangement joins TRBV4-1 to TRBJ1-1, with a tentative D call TRBD1 (6 bases). Germline V CDR1 and CDR2: MGHRA, YSYEKL. Trimming stripped 2 bases from V and 5 bases from J, with 15 bases between. The CDR3 is 15 amino acids. CDR3 sequence (DNA): TGCGCCAGCAGCCAAAAGGGACACGGGAAGACTGAAGCTTTCTTT. The encoded protein is CASSQKGHGKTEAFF.

This clone was found a few times. The gene calls are TRBV6-5 and TRBJ2-7; D not certain. Per germline, CDR1 MNHEY and CDR2 SVGAGI. The CDR3 spans 14 residues. Trimming shortened V by 6 bases and J by 1 base, and 13 bases separated the two germline ends. This CDR3 is CASRPGGGSYEQYF. CDR3 DNA: TGTGCCAGCAGACCCGGCGGCGGATCCTACGAGCAGTACTTC.

This clone came up a few times. The chain carries TRBV5-1 and TRBJ2-7; no definite D call. Germline CDR1 reads SGHRS; CDR2 reads YFSETQ. V lost 0 bases and J 3 bases, leaving 7 bases between the germline ends. The CDR3 length is 13 residues. The CDR3 sequence: CASSLDPYYEQYF. CDR3 nucleotide sequence: TGCGCCAGCAGCTTGGATCCTTACTACGAGCAGTACTTC.

V usage is TRBV7-2 and J usage is TRBJ2-7; 7 bases are a match to TRBD1. The CDR3 extends over 14 amino acids. The germline V gene has CDR1 SGHTA and CDR2 FQGNSA. V lost 7 bases, J lost 2 bases, and 8 bases stayed unmatched. The CDR3 sequence is CASTPSGTAYEQYF. The CDR3 nucleotides read TGTGCCAGCACCCCTTCCGGGACAGCCTACGAGCAGTACTTC.

CDR3 protein: CASSPLNGVDGYTF. CDR3 bases: TGTGCCAGCAGCCCTTTAAACGGTGTGGATGGCTACACCTTC. The chain combines TRBV28 with TRBJ1-2; D remains unclear. CDR3 length equals 14 residues. Germline CDR1 MDHEN, CDR2 SYDVKM. Trimming took 6 bases from V and 6 from J, leaving 17 bases between them.